This entry lists 8 T cell receptor beta chains sequenced from one sample in a study of regulatory T cells in long-lasting Graves disease. Arm-PCR of CDR3 regions and iRepertoire HTBI primers were the basis on which TCR beta libraries were built. TCRdb fed the multiplex PCR reads into MiXCR, producing one record per CDR3 protein. The sample lists hundreds of thousands of distinct CDR3 sequences, approximately 15% occurring once. Time point: newly diagnosed GD, antithyroid drugs for less than 3 months. Extracted RNA from PBMCs served as the source of the TCR library. The same sample was also used in a study of T cells in Graves' hyperthyroidism and ophthalmopathy.

The material sequenced was peripheral blood mononuclear cells (PBMCs), taken at new diagnosis, from a patient treated with antithyroid drugs. These receptors were taken from a woman under 40 with Graves disease.

In its sample, this clonotype was seen a few times. This chain connects TRBV4-1 to TRBJ2-2; D might be TRBD1 (6 bases). Germline V lookup: CDR1 MGHRA, CDR2 YSYEKL. V lost 5 bases and J 0 bases, leaving 10 bases between the germline ends. The CDR3 is 15 residues long. The DNA for the CDR3 is TGCGCCAGCAGCAACAGGGAGTCGAACACCGGGGAGCTGTTTTTT. This translates into CASSNRESNTGELFF.

The chain links TRBV30 to TRBJ1-6; D unresolved. This CDR3 has 13 amino acids. Deletions cut 4 bases from V and 10 bases from J, with 14 bases between. CDR1 and CDR2 from the germline V gene are GTSNPN and SVGIG (reference sequence). The CDR3 sequence is CAWTLQVGSPLHF. As DNA, the CDR3 is TGTGCCTGGACCCTGCAAGTCGGATCACCCCTCCACTTT. The complete variable domain, with remaining parts taken from reference TRBV30 and TRBJ1-6, reads SQTIHQWPATLVQPVGSPLSLECTVEGTSNPNLYWYRQAAGRGLQLLFYSVGIGQISSEVPQNLSASRPQDRQFILSSKKLLLSDSGFYLCAWTLQVGSPLHFGNGTRLTVT.

This clonotype was observed a handful of times. The chain joins TRBV29-1 to TRBJ2-2, with 9 bases matching TRBD2. The V and J ends lost 5 bases and 1 base, in that order; junction bases with no gene match: 2. In germline, CDR1 is SQVTM, CDR2 ANQGSEA. The CDR3 is 14 amino acids. The DNA of the CDR3 is TGCAGCGTTCATAGCGGGAGGAACACCGGGGAGCTGTTTTTT. This codes for CSVHSGRNTGELFF.

The V call is TRBV6-1, the J call TRBJ2-7, with TRBD1 matching over 12 bases. Germline V gene data show CDR1 as MNHNS and CDR2 as SASEGT. The V and J ends lost 7 bases and 6 bases, in that order; junction bases with no gene match: 7. The CDR3 is 14 amino acids. The CDR3 DNA follows: TGTGCCAGCACCCGGGACAGGGGGCATTTCGAGCAGTACTTC. Its protein is CASTRDRGHFEQYF.

This clonotype was recorded at least ten times. This rearrangement joins TRBV18 to TRBJ2-1, with D uncertain. The CDR3 totals 13 residues. CDR1 and CDR2 (germline): KGHSH, LQKENI. Trimming cost V 0 bases and J 7 bases, with 7 bases left between them. Here the CDR3 reads CASSPPEKNEQFF. CDR3 sequence (DNA): TGTGCCAGCTCACCACCGGAGAAGAATGAGCAGTTCTTC. Based on the CDR3 plus reference TRBV18 and TRBJ2-1, the full variable domain is NAGVMQNPRHLVRRRGQEARLRCSPMKGHSHVYWYRQLPEEGLKFMVYLQKENIIDESGMPKERFSAEFPKEGPSILRIQQVVRGDSAAYFCASSPPEKNEQFFGPGTRLTVL.

This clonotype was seen many times. The gene calls are TRBV29-1 and TRBJ2-5; D is perhaps TRBD1 or TRBD2 (5 bases each). The ends were cut back, 7 bases at V and 0 bases at J, with 18 bases in the middle. Germline CDR1 SQVTM, CDR2 ANQGSEA. The CDR3 is made up of 15 amino acids. The CDR3 loop reads CSGEEVTAYQETQYF. DNA for the CDR3: TGCAGCGGCGAGGAGGTGACAGCGTACCAAGAGACCCAGTACTTC.

CDR3 region: CASSLKGLAGAGTDEQFF. Here the CDR3 DNA reads TGTGCCAGCAGCTTAAAAGGACTAGCGGGAGCCGGGACTGATGAGCAGTTCTTC. The chain carries TRBV7-3 and TRBJ2-1; 13 bases are shared with TRBD2. The CDR3 contains 18 residues. After removal of 1 base from V and 8 bases from J, the junction contained 11 bases not matched to a gene. Per the germline V gene, CDR1 is SGHTA and CDR2 is FQGTGA.

This clonotype was detected a few times. The J gene is TRBJ2-6, the V gene TRBV18, with no clear D. This CDR3 has 17 residues. V shed 6 bases and J shed 1 base, with 16 bases lying between them. Germline assignment: CDR1 KGHSH and CDR2 LQKENI. The CDR3 region is CASSSYGSGSGANVLTF. CDR3 bases: TGTGCCAGCTCCTCGTATGGATCCGGGTCTGGGGCCAACGTCCTGACTTTC.